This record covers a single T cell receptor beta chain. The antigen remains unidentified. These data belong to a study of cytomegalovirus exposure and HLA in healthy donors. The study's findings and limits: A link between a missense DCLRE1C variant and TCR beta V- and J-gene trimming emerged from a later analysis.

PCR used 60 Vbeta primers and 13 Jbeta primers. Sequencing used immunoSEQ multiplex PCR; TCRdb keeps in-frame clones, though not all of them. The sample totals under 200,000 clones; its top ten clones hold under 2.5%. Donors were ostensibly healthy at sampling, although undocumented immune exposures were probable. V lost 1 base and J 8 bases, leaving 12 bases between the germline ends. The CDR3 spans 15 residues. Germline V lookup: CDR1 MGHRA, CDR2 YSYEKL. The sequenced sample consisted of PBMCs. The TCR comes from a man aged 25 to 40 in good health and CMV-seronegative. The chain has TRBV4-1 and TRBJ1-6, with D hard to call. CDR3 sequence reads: CASSQVPGWDSPLHF. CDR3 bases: TGCGCCAGCAGCCAAGTTCCGGGGTGGGATTCACCCCTCCACTTT.